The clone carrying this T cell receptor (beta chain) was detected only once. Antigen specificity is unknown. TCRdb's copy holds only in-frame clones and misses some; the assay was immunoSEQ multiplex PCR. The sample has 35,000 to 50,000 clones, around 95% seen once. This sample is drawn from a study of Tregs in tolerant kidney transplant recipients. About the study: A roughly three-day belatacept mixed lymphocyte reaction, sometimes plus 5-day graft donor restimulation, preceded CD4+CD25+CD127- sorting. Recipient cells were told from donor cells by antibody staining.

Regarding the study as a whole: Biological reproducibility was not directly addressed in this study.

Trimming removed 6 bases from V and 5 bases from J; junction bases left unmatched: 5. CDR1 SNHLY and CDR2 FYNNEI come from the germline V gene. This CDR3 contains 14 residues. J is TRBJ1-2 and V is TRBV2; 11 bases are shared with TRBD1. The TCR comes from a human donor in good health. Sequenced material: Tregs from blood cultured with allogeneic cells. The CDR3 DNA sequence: TGTGCCAGCAGCCGGGACAGGGGGAGGTATGGCTACACCTTC. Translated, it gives CASSRDRGRYGYTF.